The rows below give T cell receptor beta chains drawn from one sample of a study of cytomegalovirus exposure and HLA in healthy donors. The protocol was immunoSEQ multiplex PCR, while the TCRdb copy is restricted to in-frame clones and leaves out a portion. The table records fewer than 130,000 clones, approximately 90% of them present only once. Material: PBMCs. The receptors here all came from a woman aged 25 to 39 in good health and CMV-seropositive. Each CDR3 is given with its conserved first and last residue. D genes are given only for firm matches. Clone size is stated in some rows and not others, as once, few, many or a class when expanded.

v_gene: TRBV27; j_gene: TRBJ2-3; d_gene: .; abundance: .; CDR3nt: TGTGCCAGCAGTTTAATGGGACTGATCACAGATACGCAGTATTTT; CDR3aa: CASSLMGLITDTQYF
v_gene: TRBV5-1; j_gene: TRBJ1-1; d_gene: .; abundance: .; CDR3nt: TGCGCCAGCAGCAAGACAGCCACGAACACTGAAGCTTTCTTT; CDR3aa: CASSKTATNTEAFF
v_gene: TRBV6-6; j_gene: TRBJ1-2; d_gene: .; abundance: few; CDR3nt: TGTGCCAGCAGTTACTCGTTACAGAATGGCTACACCTTC; CDR3aa: CASSYSLQNGYTF
v_gene: TRBV4-3; j_gene: TRBJ2-5; d_gene: .; abundance: .; CDR3nt: TGCGCCAGCAGCCAAGATCCTCAAGAGACCCAGTACTTC; CDR3aa: CASSQDPQETQYF
v_gene: TRBV30; j_gene: TRBJ2-7; d_gene: TRBD1; abundance: .; CDR3nt: TGTGCCTACCACCCCCAGGGGGCCCTCCACGAGCAGTACTTC; CDR3aa: CAYHPQGALHEQYF
v_gene: TRBV4-2; j_gene: TRBJ1-2; d_gene: TRBD1; abundance: .; CDR3nt: TGTGCCAGCAGCCAAATCGGACAGGCCGGCAACTATGGCTACACCTTC; CDR3aa: CASSQIGQAGNYGYTF
v_gene: TRBV7-7; j_gene: TRBJ2-5; d_gene: TRBD2; abundance: once; CDR3nt: TGTGCCAGCAGCCAGGGACTAGCGGGAAGGTTGGTGCAAGAGACCCAGTACTTC; CDR3aa: CASSQGLAGRLVQETQYF
v_gene: TRBV2; j_gene: TRBJ2-1; d_gene: TRBD2; abundance: once; CDR3nt: TGTGCCAGCAGAACTGGGACTAGCACCCTCTTC; CDR3aa: CASRTGTSTLF
v_gene: TRBV6-1; j_gene: TRBJ1-5; d_gene: .; abundance: few; CDR3nt: TGTGCCAGCACAGGGAGCGGGGTCTGGGGTCAGCCCCAGCATTTT; CDR3aa: CASTGSGVWGQPQHF
v_gene: TRBV11-2; j_gene: TRBJ2-1; d_gene: TRBD2; abundance: .; CDR3nt: TGTGCCAGCAGCTCGGGGACTAGCGGGGGTTTATACAATGAGCAGTTCTTC; CDR3aa: CASSSGTSGGLYNEQFF
v_gene: TRBV15; j_gene: TRBJ2-3; d_gene: TRBD2; abundance: .; CDR3nt: TGTGCCACCCCAAGCGGGAGGTTAGGAGATACGCAGTATTTT; CDR3aa: CATPSGRLGDTQYF
v_gene: TRBV25-1; j_gene: TRBJ2-1; d_gene: TRBD2; abundance: .; CDR3nt: TGTGCCAGCAGTGAAAATGGCGGGGGGGCTAGGAATGAGCAGTTCTTC; CDR3aa: CASSENGGGARNEQFF
v_gene: TRBV6-6; j_gene: TRBJ1-4; d_gene: TRBD1; abundance: .; CDR3nt: TGTGCCAGCACCCAGGTACAGGGGGCAACTAATGAAAAACTGTTTTTT; CDR3aa: CASTQVQGATNEKLFF
v_gene: TRBV28; j_gene: TRBJ2-1; d_gene: TRBD2; abundance: .; CDR3nt: TGTGCCAGCAGAGCGGGACTAGCGGGAGGCTCCAGGCTCTTC; CDR3aa: CASRAGLAGGSRLF
v_gene: TRBV6-5; j_gene: TRBJ2-3; d_gene: TRBD2; abundance: .; CDR3nt: TGTGCCAGCAGCCAACGGACTAGCGGGGGGTATACGCAGTATTTT; CDR3aa: CASSQRTSGGYTQYF
v_gene: TRBV2; j_gene: TRBJ2-7; d_gene: TRBD2; abundance: .; CDR3nt: TGTGCCAGCAGTGGGGGGACTAGTAGTCGACCACCTTACGAGCAGTACTTC; CDR3aa: CASSGGTSSRPPYEQYF
v_gene: TRBV7-8; j_gene: TRBJ1-1; d_gene: TRBD1; abundance: .; CDR3nt: TGTGCCAGCAGTCCAGGGACAGGGTCTTTCAGCACTGAAGCTTTCTTT; CDR3aa: CASSPGTGSFSTEAFF
v_gene: TRBV6-6; j_gene: TRBJ1-6; d_gene: TRBD1; abundance: .; CDR3nt: TGTGCCAGCAGTTACTCGTCGGACAGGAGAGGTCACCCCCTCCACTTT; CDR3aa: CASSYSSDRRGHPLHF
v_gene: TRBV18; j_gene: TRBJ1-2; d_gene: .; abundance: once; CDR3nt: TGTGCCAGCTCACCACGGTGGGGGCCGGGGGGCTACACCTTC; CDR3aa: CASSPRWGPGGYTF
v_gene: TRBV9; j_gene: TRBJ2-7; d_gene: TRBD2; abundance: .; CDR3nt: TGTGCCAGCAGTAGGTCGGGAGGAGCCTACGAGCAGTACTTC; CDR3aa: CASSRSGGAYEQYF
v_gene: TRBV18; j_gene: TRBJ1-5; d_gene: .; abundance: .; CDR3nt: TGTGCCAGCTCTGTATCAGGGGACAATCAGCCCCAGCATTTT; CDR3aa: CASSVSGDNQPQHF
v_gene: TRBV28; j_gene: TRBJ1-1; d_gene: .; abundance: .; CDR3nt: TGTGCCAGCAGTTTAAGGGTGGGAGCCGGGGTCACTGAAGCTTTCTTT; CDR3aa: CASSLRVGAGVTEAFF
v_gene: TRBV7-8; j_gene: TRBJ1-4; d_gene: .; abundance: few; CDR3nt: TGTGCCAGCAGCCTTCGCGCGGGGGCTAATGAAAAACTGTTTTTT; CDR3aa: CASSLRAGANEKLFF
v_gene: TRBV9; j_gene: TRBJ2-6; d_gene: TRBD1; abundance: .; CDR3nt: TGTGCCAGCAGCCCCCGGGACAGATTCTCTGGGGCCAACGTCCTGACTTTC; CDR3aa: CASSPRDRFSGANVLTF